A selection of T cell receptor beta chains follows, all from one sample in a study of T-cell memory formation after mild COVID-19. TCRdb reanalysed the 5' RACE reads using MiXCR and keeps one entry per CDR3 protein. The table lists some 320,000 distinct CDR3 sequences, approximately 16% of them singletons. Sequenced: PBMCs or a T cell subset sorted from them (not recorded which). These receptors all come from a man between 18 and 35 years old who had mild COVID-19 (a few samples of this study predate the infection). Cell type and time point are not known. The CDR3 runs from the conserved cysteine through the conserved F or W. Fields, in order: CDR3 length, J gene, clone size, V gene, CDR3 protein. Rows give clone size only sometimes, using once, few, many, or a class for an expanded clone.

cdr3_length: 15
j_call: TRBJ1-1
clone_size: -
v_call: TRBV28
cdr3_aa: CASSQPGQMNTEAFF

cdr3_length: 16
j_call: TRBJ2-5
clone_size: many
v_call: TRBV21-1
cdr3_aa: CASSKSGVGTPETQYF

cdr3_length: 18
j_call: TRBJ2-3
clone_size: -
v_call: TRBV9
cdr3_aa: CASSVRTGTQGLTDTQYF

cdr3_length: 15
j_call: TRBJ1-1
clone_size: few
v_call: TRBV7-8
cdr3_aa: CASSSQTGGTTEAFF

cdr3_length: 12
j_call: TRBJ1-1
clone_size: few
v_call: TRBV25-1
cdr3_aa: CASSSTSGLAFF

cdr3_length: 15
j_call: TRBJ2-2
clone_size: once
v_call: TRBV5-1
cdr3_aa: CASSPSQGATGELFF

cdr3_length: 15
j_call: TRBJ1-1
clone_size: -
v_call: TRBV4-1
cdr3_aa: CASSQDWKGNTEAFF

cdr3_length: 13
j_call: TRBJ1-4
clone_size: -
v_call: TRBV2
cdr3_aa: CASGGRAGEKLFF

cdr3_length: 16
j_call: TRBJ2-5
clone_size: -
v_call: TRBV25-1
cdr3_aa: CASRGLRGPHQETQYF

cdr3_length: 16
j_call: TRBJ2-3
clone_size: -
v_call: TRBV7-3
cdr3_aa: CASSSEGGAKTDTQYF

cdr3_length: 11
j_call: TRBJ2-4
clone_size: -
v_call: TRBV29-1
cdr3_aa: CSVEIWARLYF

cdr3_length: 16
j_call: TRBJ2-3
clone_size: -
v_call: TRBV27
cdr3_aa: CASSLSSRGSTDTQYF

cdr3_length: 15
j_call: TRBJ2-4
clone_size: many
v_call: TRBV11-2
cdr3_aa: CASSLDLYQRRIQYF

cdr3_length: 17
j_call: TRBJ2-2
clone_size: few
v_call: TRBV4-1
cdr3_aa: CASSQQGLAGGSGELFF

cdr3_length: 14
j_call: TRBJ1-1
clone_size: -
v_call: TRBV6-1
cdr3_aa: CASSSGHPGPEAFF

cdr3_length: 17
j_call: TRBJ2-3
clone_size: -
v_call: TRBV10-3
cdr3_aa: CAIRSTAILSSTDTQYF

cdr3_length: 11
j_call: TRBJ1-1
clone_size: -
v_call: TRBV6-5
cdr3_aa: CASAARGEAFF

cdr3_length: 15
j_call: TRBJ2-1
clone_size: -
v_call: TRBV7-6
cdr3_aa: CASSMRGISYNEQFF

cdr3_length: 14
j_call: TRBJ1-5
clone_size: few
v_call: TRBV7-2
cdr3_aa: CASSWAYSNQPQHF

cdr3_length: 14
j_call: TRBJ2-7
clone_size: many
v_call: TRBV6-2/TRBV6-3
cdr3_aa: CASSYSAGSYEQYF

cdr3_length: 14
j_call: TRBJ1-1
clone_size: -
v_call: TRBV7-9
cdr3_aa: CASSLFDGNTEAFF

cdr3_length: 13
j_call: TRBJ2-5
clone_size: -
v_call: TRBV5-1
cdr3_aa: CASSPTPQETQYF

cdr3_length: 15
j_call: TRBJ2-3
clone_size: -
v_call: TRBV7-2
cdr3_aa: CASSLGTVSTDTQYF

cdr3_length: 15
j_call: TRBJ2-1
clone_size: few
v_call: TRBV7-2
cdr3_aa: CASSLVAGGNNEQFF

cdr3_length: 15
j_call: TRBJ1-2
clone_size: few
v_call: TRBV7-2
cdr3_aa: CASSLGSTAMRGYTF

cdr3_length: 14
j_call: TRBJ2-7
clone_size: few
v_call: TRBV7-9
cdr3_aa: CASMTGRGAYEQYF

cdr3_length: 12
j_call: TRBJ2-5
clone_size: -
v_call: TRBV19
cdr3_aa: CASSVNGETQYF

cdr3_length: 15
j_call: TRBJ2-1
clone_size: few
v_call: TRBV30
cdr3_aa: CAWGGLAGGPNEQFF

cdr3_length: 14
j_call: TRBJ2-2
clone_size: -
v_call: TRBV29-1
cdr3_aa: CSVEGNMNTGELFF

cdr3_length: 17
j_call: TRBJ2-5
clone_size: few
v_call: TRBV7-2
cdr3_aa: CASSLRASGGEGETQYF

cdr3_length: 16
j_call: TRBJ1-2
clone_size: -
v_call: TRBV11-2
cdr3_aa: CASSSPEGGISYGYTF

cdr3_length: 15
j_call: TRBJ2-3
clone_size: once
v_call: TRBV6-1
cdr3_aa: CASTRAPDFTDTQYF

cdr3_length: 17
j_call: TRBJ2-1
clone_size: once
v_call: TRBV4-3
cdr3_aa: CASSQEGAGGGYNEQFF

cdr3_length: 16
j_call: TRBJ2-5
clone_size: -
v_call: TRBV4-1
cdr3_aa: CASSQANLGGGGTQYF

cdr3_length: 16
j_call: TRBJ1-1
clone_size: few
v_call: TRBV5-1
cdr3_aa: CASSPGGQGANTEAFF

cdr3_length: 14
j_call: TRBJ2-5
clone_size: -
v_call: TRBV5-4
cdr3_aa: CASSATSGGETQYF

cdr3_length: 13
j_call: TRBJ2-1
clone_size: few
v_call: TRBV3-1
cdr3_aa: CASSQMRGNEQFF

cdr3_length: 14
j_call: TRBJ2-5
clone_size: -
v_call: TRBV12-3/TRBV12-4
cdr3_aa: CASTTGGWGETQYF

cdr3_length: 12
j_call: TRBJ1-1
clone_size: few
v_call: TRBV2
cdr3_aa: CASSDSETEAFF

cdr3_length: 15
j_call: TRBJ2-2
clone_size: -
v_call: TRBV12-5
cdr3_aa: CASGSVQGVTGELFF

cdr3_length: 16
j_call: TRBJ2-1
clone_size: -
v_call: TRBV28
cdr3_aa: CASSPGRGGSYNEQFF

cdr3_length: 13
j_call: TRBJ1-5
clone_size: -
v_call: TRBV20-1
cdr3_aa: CSAPGQTRQPQHF

cdr3_length: 16
j_call: TRBJ2-3
clone_size: -
v_call: TRBV5-4
cdr3_aa: CASSLRTGEGTDTQYF

cdr3_length: 20
j_call: TRBJ2-3
clone_size: few
v_call: TRBV27
cdr3_aa: CASSPSPAAPEITSTDTQYF

cdr3_length: 12
j_call: TRBJ2-5
clone_size: many
v_call: TRBV20-1
cdr3_aa: CSAFRGGEGQYF